The sequence of this T cell receptor beta chain was determined in a study of vaccination and CD4 T cells after COVID-19. Stated time point: late sampling 161 to 241 days after vaccination in a few convalescent patients. Treatment noted: roughly 10-day PBMC culture with coronavirus spike peptide pools or control peptides (ViraFEST assay). With the Oncomine TCR Beta short-read assay, DNA from cultured CD4+ T cells was sequenced. TCRdb re-analysed the PCR reads in MiXCR, keeping a single row per CDR3 protein. The sample lists about 23,000 distinct CDR3 sequences; over 40% were seen once. This CDR3 has 14 amino acids. CDR1 is SGHVS and CDR2 is FQNEAQ in the germline V gene. The J segment lost 5 bases and the V segment lost 3 bases, leaving 2 bases of the junction unmatched. This clonotype was counted between two and nine times. Its antigen is unidentified.

The chain couples TRBV7-8 to TRBJ2-5; 11 positions match TRBD1. This TCR came from a human donor who had recovered from COVID-19. The sample was CD4+ T cells from blood, cultured in vitro, taken about 7 months after SARS-CoV-2 vaccination. CDR3 sequence (DNA): TGTGCCAGCAGCTTGGACAGGGGGCGGGAGACCCAGTACTTC. The encoded protein is CASSLDRGRETQYF.